This T cell receptor (beta chain) was captured in a study of blood T cells in healthy people across ages. Study findings and constraints: From one million sequenced T cells, diversity estimates were lower bounds. A roughly linear age-dependent decrease characterized TCR beta diversity per million T cells. Naive and antigen-experienced cells were not separated, limiting conclusive comparison. Donor CMV status was unknown, possibly confounding expanded clonotype changes.

Primed by a sample-barcoded 5' primer and a J-beta primer mix, a second PCR proceeded for 7 to 11 cycles. In TCRdb, the 5' RACE reads were re-called with MiXCR into one record per CDR3 protein. The sample contains 910,000 or so distinct CDR3 sequences, roughly half of which appear only once. V was trimmed by 5 bases and J by 3 bases, leaving 10 bases between them. Germline V gene sequence: CDR1 SEHNR, CDR2 FQNEAQ (reference sequence). The CDR3 consists of 13 residues. As for this clonotype: No antigen is known for it.

The sequenced sample was blood. The sequence came from a woman aged 55-70 years in good health. This chain uses TRBV7-9 with TRBJ1-2, with D hard to call. As DNA, the CDR3 is TGTGCCAGCAGCAGGGATTTGGACTATGGCTACACCTTC. It specifies CASSRDLDYGYTF.